These 28 T cell receptor beta chains came from one sample sequenced in a study of blood T cell repertoires in COVID-19. The protocol was immunoSEQ multiplex PCR, while the TCRdb copy is restricted to in-frame clones and leaves out a portion. This repertoire shows under 200,000 clones, more than 85% found once; its top ten account for approximately 25%. Sequencing was performed on PBMCs or T cells enriched from blood (not recorded which). These receptors were obtained from a middle-aged woman in a cohort exposed to, infected with or recovered from COVID-19 (not recorded which).

This sequence joins TRBV7-9 and TRBJ2-1; possible D gene TRBD1, 5 bases. The CDR3 spans 12 residues. The ends were cut back, 9 bases at V and 6 bases at J, with 12 bases in the middle. CDR1 and CDR2 from the germline V gene are SEHNR and FQNEAQ (reference sequence). CDR3 in amino acids: CAREEDTNEQFF. Here the CDR3 DNA reads TGTGCCAGAGAAGAGGACACCAATGAGCAGTTCTTC.

This clone has just a few counts. The CDR3 spells CASSFKGREAFHEQYF. The CDR3, as DNA: TGTGCCAGCAGCTTTAAGGGTCGGGAGGCCTTCCACGAGCAGTACTTC. The chain combines TRBV13 with TRBJ2-7; 7 nucleotides align to TRBD2. V trimming: 3 bases; J trimming: 5 bases; junction bases outside the gene matches: 13. Germline-derived CDR1 and CDR2 are PRHDT and FYEKMQ (reference sequence). The CDR3 is 16 residues long.

The J gene is TRBJ1-2, the V gene TRBV6-4; D gene ambiguous. Trimming removed 2 bases from V and 7 bases from J, with 14 bases in between. The CDR3 totals 14 residues. Germline V lookup: CDR1 MRHNA, CDR2 SNTAGT. Here the CDR3 DNA reads TGTGCCAGCAGTGACAGGTCAGGACGGGGTGGCTACACCTTC. It codes for CASSDRSGRGGYTF.

The CDR3 DNA is TGTGCCAGCAGCCAGCTATCCTCATATAATTCACCCCTCCACTTT. Amino acids: CASSQLSSYNSPLHF. The rearrangement uses TRBV14 and TRBJ1-6; D ambiguous. CDR1 and CDR2 from the germline V gene are SGHDN and FVKESK. The CDR3 spans 15 residues. Trimming took 3 bases from V and 4 from J, leaving 10 bases between them.

CDR3 DNA sequence: TGTGCCAGTAGTAACAGGGTTGAGACTGAAGCTTTCTTT. Its translation: CASSNRVETEAFF. This sequence joins TRBV19 and TRBJ1-1, with D possibly TRBD1 on 6 matching bases. V lost 4 bases, J lost 5 bases, and 11 bases lay in between. The CDR3 totals 13 residues. The V gene's germline CDR1 is LNHDA and CDR2 SQIVND (reference sequence).

The chain carries TRBV25-1 and TRBJ2-7; D is unresolved. V was clipped by 5 bases and J by 0 bases, with 11 bases between them. The CDR3 consists of 14 residues. Germline V gene sequence: CDR1 MGHDK, CDR2 SYGVNS. CDR3 sequence reads: CASSPDYNSYEQYF. In nucleotides, the CDR3 is TGTGCCAGCAGTCCCGATTACAACTCCTACGAGCAGTACTTC.

This chain connects TRBV9 to TRBJ2-1, with D possibly matching TRBD1 (6 bases). V lost 3 bases, J lost 0 bases, and 13 bases lay in between. The CDR3 has 16 residues. The V gene's germline CDR1 is SGDLS and CDR2 YYNGEE. This chain's CDR3 is CASSEWTVSSYNEQFF. The CDR3 DNA reads TGTGCCAGCAGCGAATGGACAGTTAGCTCCTACAATGAGCAGTTCTTC.

This sequence joins TRBV7-9 and TRBJ2-7; D is possibly TRBD1 (5 bases). The CDR3 consists of 13 residues. Germline V CDR1 and CDR2: SEHNR, FQNEAQ (reference sequence). The V end lost 5 bases, the J end lost 2 bases, and 10 bases lay between the germline ends. CDR3 in amino acids: CASSPPRAYEQYF. Written as DNA, the CDR3 is TGTGCCAGCAGCCCCCCCAGGGCCTACGAGCAGTACTTC.

This rearrangement joins TRBV6-5 to TRBJ1-5; possible D gene TRBD1, 6 bases. Germline loops: CDR1 MNHEY, CDR2 SVGAGI. V was shortened by 5 bases and J by 2 bases, with 10 bases between the two germline ends. The CDR3 covers 14 residues. The CDR3 nucleotides read TGTGCCAGCAGTCTAGGGGGAGGCAATCAGCCCCAGCATTTT. It codes for CASSLGGGNQPQHF.

This clone was seen once. The J gene is TRBJ1-3, the V gene TRBV4-2, with a weak D call TRBD1 (6 bases). Per germline, CDR1 LGHNA and CDR2 YNFKEQ. The CDR3 length is 15 residues. V was shortened by 2 bases and J by 3 bases, with 11 bases between the two germline ends. CDR3 loop: CASSQIDRIGNTIYF. The CDR3 DNA reads TGTGCCAGCAGCCAAATAGACAGGATTGGAAACACCATATATTTT.

This chain links TRBV10-3 with TRBJ2-3; possible D gene TRBD2, 6 bases. Trimming took 4 bases from V and 5 from J, leaving 10 bases between them. The CDR3 has 13 residues. Looked up from germline, CDR1 is ENHRY and CDR2 is SYGVKD. The CDR3 sequence: CAISVAAEDTQYF. The CDR3 nucleotides are TGTGCCATCAGTGTAGCGGCGGAAGATACGCAGTATTTT.

This chain links TRBV4-1 with TRBJ2-7; the D gene is possibly TRBD1 (6 bases). The CDR3 is 16 residues long. V shed 1 base and J shed 4 bases, with 17 bases lying between them. Germline values: CDR1 MGHRA, CDR2 YSYEKL. CDR3 DNA: TGCGCCAGCAGCCAAGGAAGCTCACAGGGTGGGTACGAGCAGTACTTC. Translation: CASSQGSSQGGYEQYF.

The chain links TRBV3-1 (or the pseudogene TRBV3-2) to TRBJ1-2; unclear D gene. The CDR3 length is 12 residues. V shed 5 bases and J shed 7 bases, with 11 bases lying between them. CDR1 is LGHDT and CDR2 is YNNKEL in the germline V gene (reference sequence). The CDR3 protein is CASSNNSRGYTF. CDR3 sequence (DNA): TGTGCCAGCAGCAATAATTCTCGTGGCTACACCTTC.

The rearrangement joins TRBV18 to TRBJ1-2, with D unclear. The CDR3 extends over 16 amino acids. Germline CDR1 and CDR2: KGHSH and LQKENI. Trimming stripped 1 base from V and 4 bases from J, with 16 bases between. The CDR3 region has the DNA TGTGCCAGCTCACCACTCGGGGAGGGCTGGAGCTATGGCTACACCTTC. Translating gives CASSPLGEGWSYGYTF.

J is TRBJ1-2 and V is TRBV20-1, with no clear D. The CDR3 has 11 amino acids. Looked up from germline, CDR1 is DFQATT and CDR2 is SNEGSKA (reference sequence). Between the trimmed V and J ends, which lost 6 bases and 2 bases, there was a span of 7 bases. DNA of the CDR3: TGCAGTGCCCCCCTGAACTATGGCTACACCTTC. Translated, it gives CSAPLNYGYTF.

The chain is built from TRBV4-3 and TRBJ1-1; 8 bases are a match to TRBD1. Trimming cost V 1 base and J 1 base; bases outside gene matches: 8. The CDR3 runs to 17 residues. Germline V gene lookup returns CDR1 LGHNA and CDR2 YSLEER. CDR3 region: CASSQVGVTGGNTEAFF. In DNA form, the CDR3 reads TGCGCCAGCAGCCAAGTAGGCGTAACAGGGGGGAACACTGAAGCTTTCTTT.

This clone was counted between two and nine times. The rearrangement uses TRBV10-1 and TRBJ1-1; D might be TRBD1 (6 bases). CDR3 size: 13 residues. With 3 bases removed from V and 5 bases from J, the gap between germline ends came to 10 bases. Germline CDR1 reads WNHNN; CDR2 reads SYGVQD (reference sequence). This CDR3 is CASSDTGRTEAFF. The CDR3 DNA reads TGCGCCAGCAGTGACACAGGGAGAACTGAAGCTTTCTTT.

The V gene is TRBV19, the J gene TRBJ1-1, with a possible D match to TRBD1 (5 bases). CDR1 is LNHDA and CDR2 is SQIVND in the germline V gene (reference sequence). Trimming took 4 bases from V and 1 from J, leaving 10 bases between them. The CDR3 loop spans 14 amino acids. The CDR3 reads CASSTGHSNTEAFF. DNA for the CDR3: TGTGCCAGTAGTACTGGACACTCGAACACTGAAGCTTTCTTT.

The chain links TRBV27 to TRBJ2-7; TRBD1 matches at 7 bases. J was trimmed by 4 bases and V by 0 bases; bases with no gene match: 9. Germline assignment: CDR1 MNHEY and CDR2 SMNVEV (reference sequence). The CDR3 sequence is 16 residues long. CDR3 amino acids: CASSLSGQSKAYEQYF. CDR3 in DNA: TGTGCCAGCAGTTTATCGGGACAGAGCAAAGCTTACGAGCAGTACTTC.

V usage is TRBV7-6 and J usage is TRBJ1-6, with 8 bases identical to TRBD1. J lost 7 bases, V lost 1 base, and 3 bases had no gene match. In germline, CDR1 is SGHVS, CDR2 FNYEAQ. This CDR3 has 15 residues. The CDR3 loop reads CASSLGDRGNSPLHF. The CDR3 DNA sequence: TGTGCCAGCAGCTTAGGTGACAGGGGCAATTCACCCCTCCACTTT.

This clone appeared a few times. V usage is TRBV9 and J usage is TRBJ2-1; 10 nucleotides match TRBD2. Germline CDR1 SGDLS, CDR2 YYNGEE. Trimming at V came to 0 bases and at J to 9 bases, leaving 6 bases not matched to a gene. The CDR3 is 15 residues long. CDR3 region: CASSVASGGAGEQFF. The DNA for the CDR3 is TGTGCCAGCAGCGTAGCAAGCGGGGGGGCTGGTGAGCAGTTCTTC.

The table lists this clone with a count of one. The J gene is TRBJ2-2, the V gene TRBV6-5; 8 bases are a match to TRBD2. The V gene end was trimmed by 6 bases and the J gene end by 4 bases; junction bases not matched to a gene: 4. Germline V CDR1 and CDR2: MNHEY, SVGAGI. The CDR3 runs 14 residues. The CDR3 spells CASRAGVGTGELFF. The CDR3 nucleotides read TGTGCCAGCAGAGCGGGAGTGGGCACCGGGGAGCTGTTTTTT.

In regard to this clone: The CDR3 end shows no conserved phenylalanine or tryptophan, and so a read error is likely. The DNA is left out, because the CDR3 cannot be placed on it with certainty; the CDR3 is given as TCRdb lists it. V usage is TRBV28 and J usage is TRBJ2-7; whether TRBD2, the table's D call, matches the DNA was not checked. The CDR3 has 11 residues if both end residues are counted. Germline CDR1 and CDR2: MDHEN and SYDVKM. The CDR3 sequence: CASRNSGQGTI.

This rearrangement joins TRBV7-2 to TRBJ2-7; unclear D gene. Trimming shortened V by 5 bases and J by 3 bases, and 17 bases separated the two germline ends. This CDR3 contains 15 residues. Germline CDR1 is SGHTA and CDR2 is FQGNSA. The CDR3 loop reads CASSPLIELDYEQYF. The CDR3 DNA follows: TGTGCCAGCAGCCCCCTTATCGAGTTAGACTACGAGCAGTACTTC. The full variable domain, its missing parts supplied by reference TRBV7-2 and TRBJ2-7, is GAGVSQSPSNKVTEKGKDVELRCDPISGHTALYWYRQSLGQGLEFLIYFQGNSAPDKSGLPSDRFSAERTGGSVSTLTIQRTQQEDSAVYLCASSPLIELDYEQYFGPGTRLTVT.

The chain carries TRBV9 and TRBJ2-3, with 13 bases identical to TRBD2. Germline CDR1 reads SGDLS; CDR2 reads YYNGEE. The CDR3 covers 16 residues. V was pared by 1 base and J by 5 bases, with 4 bases of the junction left unmatched. In DNA form, the CDR3 reads TGTGCCAGCAGCGTAACTAGCGGGGGGGCAGGAGATACGCAGTATTTT. This gives the protein CASSVTSGGAGDTQYF.

This clone was seen only once. V and J are TRBV10-2 and TRBJ2-7, with 7 bases fitting TRBD1. Germline CDR1 WSHSY, CDR2 SAAADI. V lost 4 bases, J lost 0 bases, and 0 bases stayed unmatched. CDR3 length: 13 amino acids. CDR3: CASSGDSSYEQYF. Here the CDR3 DNA reads TGCGCCAGCAGTGGGGACAGCTCCTACGAGCAGTACTTC.

This clone was detected once. The chain recombines TRBV21-1 with TRBJ2-5; TRBD1 is the table's D call and was not checked against the DNA. TRBV21-1 is described as a pseudogene. The CDR3 contains 11 residues. Here the CDR3 reads CARQAQETQYF. In DNA form, the CDR3 reads TGTGCCAGGCAGGCACAAGAGACCCAGTACTTC.

The chain is built from TRBV29-1 and TRBJ1-2, with D perhaps matching TRBD1 (6 bases). V was shortened by 7 bases and J by 8 bases, with 29 bases between the two germline ends. This CDR3 contains 16 residues. CDR1 is SQVTM and CDR2 is ANQGSEA in the germline V gene. CDR3: CSAGGGQLTGWNGYTF. CDR3 nucleotides: TGCAGCGCCGGGGGGGGCCAATTAACAGGGTGGAACGGCTACACCTTC.